Following are 5 T cell receptor beta chains from one sample sequenced in a study of blood T cell repertoires in COVID-19. Profiled with immunoSEQ multiplex PCR; TCRdb holds only in-frame clones, not every one. The sample consists of 200,000 to 250,000 clones, 70% to 85% of them appearing once. The sample consisted of PBMCs or T cells enriched from blood (not recorded which). The source of these receptors is a man aged 60 to 69 who had recovered from COVID-19.

CDR3 protein: CASSPTTTNYGYTF. In DNA form, the CDR3 reads TGTGCCAGTAGTCCAACCACGACAAACTATGGCTACACCTTC. V is TRBV19 and J is TRBJ1-2; D is unresolved. The germline V and J ends were trimmed by 5 bases and 2 bases, with 12 bases remaining between them. Per the germline V gene, CDR1 is LNHDA and CDR2 is SQIVND (reference sequence). The CDR3 consists of 14 residues.

J is TRBJ2-2 and V is TRBV12-3 or TRBV12-4; D is ambiguous. The CDR3 is 12 residues long. Deletions cut 4 bases from V and 10 bases from J, with 10 bases between. The CDR3: CASSSDSQELFF. The DNA for the CDR3 is TGTGCCAGCAGTTCCGACTCCCAGGAGCTGTTTTTT.

Here the CDR3 reads CATSDWLSSTGELFF. The DNA of the CDR3 is TGTGCCACCAGTGATTGGTTGTCTAGCACCGGGGAGCTGTTTTTT. The rearrangement joins TRBV24-1 to TRBJ2-2, with no clear D. The V end lost 2 bases, the J end lost 4 bases, and 10 bases lay between the germline ends. Germline V CDR1 and CDR2: KGHDR, SFDVKD. The CDR3 is made up of 15 amino acids.

This clone was recorded a few times. The chain employs TRBV18 and TRBJ1-2; maybe TRBD1 (5 bases). Germline V gene lookup returns CDR1 KGHSH and CDR2 LQKENI. Trimming stripped 3 bases from V and 0 bases from J, with 17 bases between. This CDR3 region has 17 residues. The CDR3 sequence is CASSPQFDSKANYGYTF. CDR3 DNA: TGTGCCAGCTCACCCCAATTTGACAGTAAGGCTAACTATGGCTACACCTTC.

The table lists this clone with a few counts. The chain has TRBV18 and TRBJ1-1; D is unresolved. The CDR3 sequence is 13 residues long. Trimming removed 6 bases at V and 3 bases at J, with 11 bases between. Germline CDR1 and CDR2: KGHSH and LQKENI. CDR3 in amino acids: CASSRSLDTEAFF. The CDR3 DNA follows: TGTGCCAGCTCGAGATCCTTGGACACTGAAGCTTTCTTT.